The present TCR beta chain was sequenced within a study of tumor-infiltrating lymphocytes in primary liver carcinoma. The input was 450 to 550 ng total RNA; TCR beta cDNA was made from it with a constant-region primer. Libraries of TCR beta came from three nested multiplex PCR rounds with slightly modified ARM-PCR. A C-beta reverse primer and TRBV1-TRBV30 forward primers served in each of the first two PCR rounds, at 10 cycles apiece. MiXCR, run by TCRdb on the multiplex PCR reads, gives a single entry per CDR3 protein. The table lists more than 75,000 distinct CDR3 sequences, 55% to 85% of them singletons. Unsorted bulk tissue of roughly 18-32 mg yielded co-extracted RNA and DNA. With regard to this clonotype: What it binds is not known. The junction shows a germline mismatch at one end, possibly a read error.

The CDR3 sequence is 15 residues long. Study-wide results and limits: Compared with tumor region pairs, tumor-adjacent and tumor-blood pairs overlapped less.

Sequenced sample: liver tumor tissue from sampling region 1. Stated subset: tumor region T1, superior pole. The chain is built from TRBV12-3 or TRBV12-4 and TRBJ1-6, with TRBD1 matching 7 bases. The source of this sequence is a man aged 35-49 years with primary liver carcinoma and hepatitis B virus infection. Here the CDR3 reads CAGRLDRAYNSPLHF. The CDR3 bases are TGTGCCGGCAGACTCGACAGGGCCTATAACTCACCCCTCCACTTT.